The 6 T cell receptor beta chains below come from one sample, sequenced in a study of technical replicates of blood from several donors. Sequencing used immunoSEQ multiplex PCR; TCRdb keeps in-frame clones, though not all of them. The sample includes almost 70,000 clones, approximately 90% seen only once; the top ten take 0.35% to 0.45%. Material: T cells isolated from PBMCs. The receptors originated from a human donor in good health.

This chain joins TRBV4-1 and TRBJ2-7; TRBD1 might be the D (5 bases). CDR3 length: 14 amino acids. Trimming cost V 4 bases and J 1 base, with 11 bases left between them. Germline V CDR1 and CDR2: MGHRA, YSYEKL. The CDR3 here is CASSREDSSYEQYF. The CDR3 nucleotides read TGCGCCAGCAGCCGAGAAGACAGTTCCTACGAGCAGTACTTC.

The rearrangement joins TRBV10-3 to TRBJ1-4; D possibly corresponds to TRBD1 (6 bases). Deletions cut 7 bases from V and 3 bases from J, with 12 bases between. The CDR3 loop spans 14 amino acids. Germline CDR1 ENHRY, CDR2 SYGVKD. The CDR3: CAIKKGGPNEKLFF. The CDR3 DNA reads TGTGCCATCAAGAAGGGGGGGCCTAATGAAAAACTGTTTTTT.

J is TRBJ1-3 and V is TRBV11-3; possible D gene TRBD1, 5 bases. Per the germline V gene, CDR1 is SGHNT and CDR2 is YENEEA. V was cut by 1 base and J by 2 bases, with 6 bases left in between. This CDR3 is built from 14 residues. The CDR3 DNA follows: TGTGCCAGCAGCTTAGGGGGCACTGGAAACACCATATATTTT. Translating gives CASSLGGTGNTIYF.

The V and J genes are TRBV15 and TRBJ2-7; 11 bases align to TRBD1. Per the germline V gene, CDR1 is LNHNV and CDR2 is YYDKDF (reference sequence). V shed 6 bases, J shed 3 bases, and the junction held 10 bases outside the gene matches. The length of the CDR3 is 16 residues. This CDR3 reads CATRTQTGTGGYEQYF. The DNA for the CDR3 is TGTGCCACCAGGACCCAGACCGGGACAGGGGGCTACGAGCAGTACTTC.

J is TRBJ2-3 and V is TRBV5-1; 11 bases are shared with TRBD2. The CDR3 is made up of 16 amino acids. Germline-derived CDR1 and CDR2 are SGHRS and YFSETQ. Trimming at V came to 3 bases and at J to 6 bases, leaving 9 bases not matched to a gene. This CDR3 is CASSSLTSGAGDTQYF. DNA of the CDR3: TGCGCCAGCAGCTCCTTGACTAGCGGGGCAGGGGATACGCAGTATTTT.

Here the CDR3 DNA reads TGCGCCAGCAGCCAAGCAGGACTAGTAGCCGGGGAGCTGTTTTTT. Translating it yields CASSQAGLVAGELFF. The genes are TRBV4-1 and TRBJ2-2; 7 positions agree with TRBD2. Trimming at V came to 1 base and at J to 6 bases, leaving 5 bases not matched to a gene. The germline gives CDR1 MGHRA, CDR2 YSYEKL. The CDR3 extends over 15 amino acids.